The text below deals with one TCR beta chain. Other nucleotide sequences in the sample specify the same CDR3. The CDR3 sequence is 11 residues long. Germline V gives CDR1 WNHNN, CDR2 SYGVQD (reference sequence). The V and J ends lost 4 bases and 4 bases respectively, with 3 bases between them. This entry belongs to a study of control samples from healthy donors and cancer patients. Produced via immunoSEQ multiplex PCR; TCRdb's table is partial and in-frame only. The sample has about 410,000 clones, over 75% seen once. This clonotype was sampled from a man aged 35-49 years with head and neck cancer. Material: PBMCs. The chain recombines TRBV10-1 with TRBJ2-3; no reliable D call. CDR3 sequence: CASSAADTQYF. Written as DNA, the CDR3 is TGCGCCAGCAGTGCCGCAGATACGCAGTATTTT.